This is a list of T cell receptor beta chains from one sample in a study of preoperative IRX-2 immunotherapy in early breast cancer. This table comes from immunoSEQ multiplex PCR, and its TCRdb copy is limited to in-frame clones, with some not included. The data contain 20,000 to 30,000 clones, 70% to 90% of them seen just once; the ten biggest clones take up approximately 1.5%. This sample comprised lymph node tissue, obtained after IRX-2 immunotherapy. The receptors were gathered from a human donor with breast cancer. Both conserved end residues are part of each CDR3. D genes are given only for firm matches. Clone size is stated in some rows and not others, as once, few, many or a class when expanded.

V gene,J gene,clone size,D gene,CDR3 DNA,CDR3 protein
TRBV19,TRBJ1-3,few,TRBD1,TGTGCCAGTAGTACCCGACAGGGAAGCTCTGGAAACACCATATATTTT,CASSTRQGSSGNTIYF
TRBV5-1,TRBJ1-2,-,-,TGCGCCAGCAGCCCGGCCCCTGCGGGATTGGGGGGCTACACCTTC,CASSPAPAGLGGYTF
TRBV6-8,TRBJ2-2,-,-,TGTGCCAGCAGTTACTCCTTGGGCCTAAACACCAGGGAGCTGTTTTTT,CASSYSLGLNTRELFF
TRBV18,TRBJ1-1,-,TRBD1,TGTGCCAGCTCAAGACAGGGGGCGAACACTGAAGCTTTCTTT,CASSRQGANTEAFF
TRBV11-3,TRBJ1-4,once,-,TGTGCCAGCAGCTTGCGGGGGGCCGGGGTTAATGAAAAACTGTTTTTT,CASSLRGAGVNEKLFF
TRBV29-1,TRBJ2-3,-,-,TGCAGCGTCAGCTCCGGGACGATGAGCACAGATACGCAATATTTT,CSVSSGTMSTDTQYF
TRBV6-8,TRBJ2-7,-,TRBD1,TGTGCCAGCCGTGGCAGGGGGATTGAAATTTCCTACGAGCAGTACTTC,CASRGRGIEISYEQYF
TRBV18,TRBJ1-3,-,-,TGTGCCAGCTCAACCGAACAGGCAAGCTCTGGAAACACCATATATTTT,CASSTEQASSGNTIYF
TRBV15,TRBJ2-5,-,TRBD1,TGTGCCACCAGCAGATCTTCAGGGGGCGGCGAGACCCAGTACTTC,CATSRSSGGGETQYF
TRBV11-3,TRBJ2-3,once,-,TGTGCCAGCAGCTTAGATCTCACCACAGATACGCAGTATTTT,CASSLDLTTDTQYF
TRBV18,TRBJ2-2,-,TRBD1,TGTGCCAGCTCACCGCCTAACCGGGACAGGTCCGGGGAGCTGTTTTTT,CASSPPNRDRSGELFF
TRBV6-8,TRBJ1-1,-,-,TGTGCCAGCAGATTAAGAGACAGTAGGGGTTACACTGAAGCTTTCTTT,CASRLRDSRGYTEAFF
TRBV11-3,TRBJ2-2,-,-,TGTGCCAGCAGCCTCACGGGGAACACCGGGGAGCTGTTTTTT,CASSLTGNTGELFF
TRBV14,TRBJ1-1,-,-,TGTGCCAGCAGCCAAGACCTTAGACAGTCCGGGACTGAAGCTTTCTTT,CASSQDLRQSGTEAFF
TRBV30,TRBJ1-1,-,TRBD1,TGTGCCTGGGATACAGGGGATGGCCGATACACTGAAGCTTTCTTT,CAWDTGDGRYTEAFF
TRBV19,TRBJ2-3,-,-,TGTGCCAGTAGTATAGATCCGGGGACTCCCCAAGATACGCAGTATTTT,CASSIDPGTPQDTQYF
TRBV19,TRBJ2-3,-,-,TGTGCCAGTAGTATTGGGGGGACGACAGATACGCAGTATTTT,CASSIGGTTDTQYF
TRBV28,TRBJ2-1,-,-,TGTGCCAGCACCGTAGCCGGGGCCTCCTACAATGAGCAGTTCTTC,CASTVAGASYNEQFF
TRBV6-8,TRBJ2-2,once,-,TGTGCCAGCAGTGACTCCCCCCCCGGGGAGCTGTTTTTT,CASSDSPPGELFF
TRBV6-8,TRBJ1-2,-,TRBD1,TGTGCCAGCAGTCAAGGAGCAGGGGGCGCCTTAGGAGGCTACACCTTC,CASSQGAGGALGGYTF
TRBV15,TRBJ1-1,-,TRBD1,TGTGCCACCAGCAGGAGACAGGGTGACACTGAAGCTTTCTTT,CATSRRQGDTEAFF
TRBV6-8,TRBJ1-1,-,TRBD1,TGTGCCAGCAACCCCGACAGGGGGGATTCTCAAGCTTTCTTT,CASNPDRGDSQAFF
TRBV19,TRBJ1-2,-,-,TGTGCCAGTAGTATAGCCCCAGGTTCTGATGGCTACACCTTC,CASSIAPGSDGYTF
TRBV6-8,TRBJ1-5,-,-,TGTGCCAGCAGTCGGACGGAGAATAGCAATCAGCCCCAGCATTTT,CASSRTENSNQPQHF
TRBV23-1,TRBJ2-2,-,-,TGCGCCAGCAGCTTAGAAGTCGGGAGGGAGCTGTTTTTT,CASSLEVGRELFF
TRBV11-3,TRBJ2-3,-,TRBD2,TGTGCCAGCAGCCCCGGACTAGCGGGGACAGATACGCAGTATTTT,CASSPGLAGTDTQYF
TRBV18,TRBJ2-7,-,TRBD2,TGTGCCAGCTCACCAGGGGCAGGGAGGGACGAGCAGTACTTC,CASSPGAGRDEQYF
TRBV11-3,TRBJ1-5,-,TRBD1,TGTGCCAGCAACCGACAGGGGGAAAGCCAGCCCCAGCATTTT,CASNRQGESQPQHF
TRBV11-3,TRBJ2-6,-,-,TGTGCCAGCAGCTTGCCCGGGGCTGGGGTCAACGTCCTGACTTTC,CASSLPGAGVNVLTF
TRBV6-7,TRBJ2-2,-,TRBD1,TGTGCCAGCAGTTGGGGACAGATGAACGGGGAGCTGTTTTTT,CASSWGQMNGELFF
TRBV28,TRBJ1-5,-,TRBD1,TGTGCCAGCAGTGTTGTACAGGGGGAACAGCCCCAGCATTTT,CASSVVQGEQPQHF
TRBV11-3,TRBJ1-1,-,TRBD1,TGTGCCAGCAGCTTAACAGGGGGGAACACTGAAGCTTTCTTT,CASSLTGGNTEAFF
TRBV10-1,TRBJ1-4,once,-,TGCGCCAGCAACGATGGAGGAGCAACTAATGAAAAACTGTTTTTT,CASNDGGATNEKLFF
TRBV5-1,TRBJ1-1,-,TRBD1,TGCGCCAGCAGCTCGGACAGGACCAACACTGAAGCTTTCTTT,CASSSDRTNTEAFF
TRBV6-8,TRBJ2-6,-,-,TGTGCCAGCAGTTCTCAGGGGTCTGGGGCCAACGTCCTGACTTTC,CASSSQGSGANVLTF
TRBV19,TRBJ1-1,once,-,TGTGCCAGTAGTATCCCAAGGAAGAACACTGAAGCTTTCTTT,CASSIPRKNTEAFF
TRBV19,TRBJ2-7,-,-,TGTGCCACTTCAAAGGGAAGGGACCCCTCCTACGAGCAGTACTTC,CATSKGRDPSYEQYF
TRBV7-5,TRBJ2-3,-,-,TGTGCCAGCAGCCCCCCGCAGGGGGCCGATACGCAGTATTTT,CASSPPQGADTQYF
TRBV29-1,TRBJ1-1,-,-,TGCAGCGTCGGGAGAGGCAACACTGAAGCTTTCTTT,CSVGRGNTEAFF
TRBV11-3,TRBJ1-3,-,-,TGTGCCAGCAGCTTAGAGGGGCCCGTTGGAAACACCATATATTTT,CASSLEGPVGNTIYF
TRBV11-3,TRBJ2-2,-,-,TGTGCCAGCAGCGACAGAGCGAACACCGGGGAGCTGTTTTTT,CASSDRANTGELFF
TRBV19,TRBJ1-6,-,-,TGTGCCAGTAGTACAGGGATGTCACCCCTCCACTTT,CASSTGMSPLHF
TRBV19,TRBJ1-3,few,-,TGTGCCAGTAAGGGTCTCTCTGGAAACACCATATATTTT,CASKGLSGNTIYF
TRBV28,TRBJ1-3,once,-,TGTGCCAGCAGTTCTACAGGCCTCTCTGGAAACACCATATATTTT,CASSSTGLSGNTIYF
TRBV12-5,TRBJ1-3,-,-,TGTGCCAGCAAGGGGACCTCGGGAAACACCATATATTTT,CASKGTSGNTIYF
TRBV7-5,TRBJ2-1,-,-,TGTGCCAGCAGCTTACAAGCGCCGAGCTCCTACAATGAGCAGTTCTTC,CASSLQAPSSYNEQFF
TRBV29-1,TRBJ2-3,-,-,TGCAGCGGATTTACCAGGGCTAGCACAGATACGCAGTATTTT,CSGFTRASTDTQYF
TRBV18,TRBJ1-2,-,TRBD1,TGTGCCAGCTCACCGGAGACCGGGACAGTGTTTGGCTACACCTTC,CASSPETGTVFGYTF
TRBV5-1,TRBJ2-5,once,TRBD1,TGCGCCAGCAGTCGACAGGGGGGCCAAGAGACCCAGTACTTC,CASSRQGGQETQYF
TRBV18,TRBJ1-1,-,-,TGTGCCAGCTCAAGATTGGCGAACACTGAAGCTTTCTTT,CASSRLANTEAFF
TRBV11-3,TRBJ2-5,-,-,TGTGCCAGCAGCCGGGTCGGTGGTGCACAAGAGACCCAGTACTTC,CASSRVGGAQETQYF
TRBV14,TRBJ2-1,-,-,TGTGCCAGCAGCCAAGATAGGGGGATTCAGTTCTTC,CASSQDRGIQFF
TRBV30,TRBJ1-2,-,TRBD1,TGTGCCGCGATCCCGGGACAGTCAAACTATGGCTACACCTTC,CAAIPGQSNYGYTF
TRBV30,TRBJ2-3,-,-,TGTGCCTGGATTCGTACAGGGACAGATACGCAGTATTTT,CAWIRTGTDTQYF
TRBV29-1,TRBJ2-1,-,-,TGCAGCGTCTCCATTGGGTCGGGGTATGAGCAGTTCTTC,CSVSIGSGYEQFF